What follows describes a single T cell receptor beta chain. Original processing methods: Cell counts per sample came from amplifying reference gene primers. The table came from immunoSEQ multiplex PCR; TCRdb's copy has only in-frame clones and leaves some out. That table gives V, J and clone size, and the DNA gave D and trimming. Altogether some 100,000 clones are present, roughly 90% being singletons, with the ten largest covering around 1.5%. This entry comes from a study of blood T cell repertoires in COVID-19. The overall study: The United States, Italy and Spain provided the acute and convalescent COVID-19 samples. Sample material is recorded as cDNA or gDNA derived from T cells, B-cell-depleted T cells, or PBMCs.

Looked up from germline, CDR1 is SGHVS and CDR2 is FQNEAQ. V lost 2 bases and J lost 9, with 17 bases in between. The CDR3 extends over 16 amino acids. The receptor was isolated from a human donor with active COVID-19. The donor label of this sample is uncertain. J is TRBJ1-6 and V is TRBV7-8; a possible D gene is TRBD1 (5 bases). The sample consisted of peripheral blood. The CDR3 nucleotides are TGTGCCAGCAGCTTAAAAAATCAGGCTCAGGGTTCACCCCTCCACTTT. Translation: CASSLKNQAQGSPLHF.